This record looks at one TCR beta chain sequence and its context. Which antigen it targets is not known. Nothing much larger sits one base from this clone, and base qualities are not available. Additional DNA sequences in this sample encode the identical CDR3. From each donor, a single peripheral blood sample of about 100 mL on average was drawn into heparinised tubes. Naive, central memory, regulatory and stem cell-like memory CD4+ T cells were sorted on a BD FACSAria II using a panel including CD45RO, CCR7, CD25, CD127, CD95 and CD27. A purity above 95% was achieved for all sorted populations. PBMCs were isolated right away by Lymphoprep density gradient centrifugation and were stained directly, without culture. So that batch effects would be minimized, each experiment stained and sorted samples in pairs, pairing one healthy donor with one patient. This specimen belongs to a study of beta chain features in type 1 diabetes (dated by TCRdb to 2017 to 2018). Concerning the study at large: Patients and healthy donors did not differ in mean age, gender distribution, total cell number or subset yield. A total of 85 million to 110 million sorted cells were examined across all samples, and RNA yield correlated strongly with the number of cells per subset. Regulatory and stem cell-like memory subsets were isolated from only 8 patients and about eight healthy donors, whereas naive and central memory subsets came from all 30 or so donors. The study compared the TCRB repertoires of sorted circulating CD4+ T cell subsets in recently diagnosed type 1 diabetes patients with those in matched healthy donors. What the study reported, not specific to this receptor: Shorter templates might have been favored by PCR, but patient and control samples were amplified and corrected together, so both groups would have been affected equally by any skew. The naive, central memory and regulatory TCRB repertoires appeared to resemble one another more closely among patients than among healthy donors. At VDJ recombination sites, type 1 diabetes patients had fewer insertions and more deleted nucleotides, which implies abnormalities in thymic rearrangement. In all four CD4+ subsets, TCRB CDR3 length was moderately but significantly shorter in type 1 diabetes patients. Because the HLA sub-analyses included only small numbers of individuals, any influence of HLA type on TCRB rearrangement was left unresolved. Because cDNA was sequenced instead of genomic DNA, highly expressing activated cells could be over-represented, though the groups showed no difference in activation or CD3 levels.

The entire amount of isolated RNA was reverse transcribed using the High Capacity cDNA Reverse Transcription Kit, so the sequenced TCRB transcripts were expressed ones. Deep immunoSEQ sequencing was applied to naive, central memory and regulatory T cell samples, giving an average of approximately 3.8 million total reads per sample. After sorted cells were lysed in RLT buffer, RNA was extracted with DNase-treated RNeasy Micro or Mini kits, with the choice depending on cell number. Each cell subset was processed separately to prevent cross-contamination, with patient and healthy donor samples processed together. TCRB sequences were amplified from cDNA with the immunoSEQ multiplex PCR, producing 87-bp fragments spanning the CDR3 region. Sequencing of the amplicons was done on the Illumina HiSeq platform. In the original analysis: PCR bias was computationally corrected using synthetic template baselines, reads within Hamming distance 2 were collapsed, and singletons that could not be merged were discarded. Reads were aligned to IMGT to assign V, D and J genes, CDR3 length, and insertions or deletions at six rearrangement sites. Within each subset, clonotype counts were normalized to the number of sorted cells before true diversity and Gini coefficients were calculated with the tcR R package. The overlap coefficient, calculated on TCRB nucleotide sequences, was used to quantify repertoire sharing. As a proxy for the pre-selection repertoire, out-of-frame TCRB sequences from naive cells were analyzed. TCRdb carries this immuneACCESS record with in-frame sequences only. Its versions omit some clonotypes, under half of them owing to an unresolved V gene in the studies checked, with the rest unexplained. For V, J and clone size, that table is used; D and trimming come from the DNA. The sample table holds fewer than 650,000 clones, of which about 14% were seen once. The top ten clonotypes cover approximately 0.099% of the sample.

The junction shows trimming of 1 base on V and 5 bases on J, plus 8 bases between the germline ends. Counted from cysteine to phenylalanine, this CDR3 has 13 amino acids. Only CDR3 DNA is held: 39 bases, read in frame from base 1. CDR1 is given as SGHTA and CDR2 as FQGNSA, both from the germline V gene. This clonotype was sampled from a man aged 18-30 years in good health. Rearrangement joined TRBV7-2 to TRBJ2-5; a tentative D call is TRBD1 (5 bases match). Sequenced: naive CD4+ T cells from blood. What the cell subset or site label conveys for this sample: true naive CD4+ T cells. The CDR3 region has the sequence CASSLGKGETQYF. The DNA is TGTGCCAGCAGCTTAGGAAAGGGGGAGACCCAGTACTTC. The reference TRBV7-2 and TRBJ2-5 proteins fill in what lies around the CDR3, so the full variable domain reads GAGVSQSPSNKVTEKGKDVELRCDPISGHTALYWYRQSLGQGLEFLIYFQGNSAPDKSGLPSDRFSAERTGGSVSTLTIQRTQQEDSAVYLCASSLGKGETQYFGPGTRLLVL.